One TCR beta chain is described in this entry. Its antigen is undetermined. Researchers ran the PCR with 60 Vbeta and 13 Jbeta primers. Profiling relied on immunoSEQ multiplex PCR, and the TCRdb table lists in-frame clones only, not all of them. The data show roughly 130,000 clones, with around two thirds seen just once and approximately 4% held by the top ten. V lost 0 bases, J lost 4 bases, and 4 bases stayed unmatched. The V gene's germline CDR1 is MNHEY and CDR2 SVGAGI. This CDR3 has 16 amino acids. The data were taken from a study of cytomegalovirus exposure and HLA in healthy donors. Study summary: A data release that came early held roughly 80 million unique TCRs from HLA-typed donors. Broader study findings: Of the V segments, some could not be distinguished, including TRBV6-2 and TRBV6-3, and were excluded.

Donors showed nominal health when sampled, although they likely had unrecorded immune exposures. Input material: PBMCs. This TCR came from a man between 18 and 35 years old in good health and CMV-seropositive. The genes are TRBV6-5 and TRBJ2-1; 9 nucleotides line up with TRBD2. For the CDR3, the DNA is TGTGCCAGCAGTTACTCGGTTCTAGCGGGGTACAATGAGCAGTTCTTC. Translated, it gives CASSYSVLAGYNEQFF.